Each of the 27 T cell receptor beta chains below was sequenced from the same sample in a study of identical twins. TCRdb re-called the 5' RACE reads with MiXCR, one entry per CDR3 protein. The table lists 400,000 to 550,000 distinct CDR3 sequences, about 13% of them singletons. Another study also made use of these data, one on yellow fever vaccine responses in identical twins.

Sequences were obtained from CD4+ T cells sorted from blood. The source is a woman between 18 and 29 years old in good health.

This clonotype turned up a few times. This chain uses TRBV7-8 with TRBJ2-2; 9 bases map to TRBD2. The germline gives CDR1 SGHVS, CDR2 FQNEAQ. Trimming at V came to 5 bases and at J to 5 bases, leaving 6 bases not matched to a gene. CDR3 size: 15 residues. The CDR3: CASSPGSGGTGELFF. CDR3 coding DNA: TGTGCCAGCAGCCCAGGAAGCGGGGGGACCGGGGAGCTGTTTTTT.

This clonotype showed up just a few times. J is TRBJ1-2 and V is TRBV27, with D unclear. The CDR3 loop spans 16 amino acids. The V end lost 3 bases, the J end lost 0 bases, and 14 bases lay between the germline ends. Germline lookup yields CDR1 MNHEY and CDR2 SMNVEV (reference sequence). The CDR3 coding sequence is TGTGCCAGCAGTTTTGACGCCCGCAGGCCTAACTATGGCTACACCTTC. The encoded protein is CASSFDARRPNYGYTF.

This clonotype was found many times. This chain connects TRBV3-1 to TRBJ2-5, with no clear D. The CDR3 covers 14 residues. The germline V and J ends were trimmed by 0 bases and 4 bases, with 9 bases remaining between them. Per the germline V gene, CDR1 is LGHDT and CDR2 is YNNKEL (reference sequence). The CDR3 region has the DNA TGTGCCAGCAGCCAAGATCGCGGATCAGAGACCCAGTACTTC. This codes for CASSQDRGSETQYF.

Of note for this clonotype: At one boundary the junction diverges from the germline segment, which might be a read error. V gene TRBV7-7 combines with J gene TRBJ1-5; no firm D call. The CDR3 totals 13 residues. The germline V gene encodes CDR1 SSHAT and CDR2 FNYEAQ (reference sequence). In DNA form, the CDR3 reads TGTGCTAGCAGCCCAGGTGTGGGGCAGCCCCAGCATTTT. It translates to CASSPGVGQPQHF.

This sequence joins TRBV28 and TRBJ1-2, with TRBD1 matching 8 bases. The CDR3 is 14 residues long. The ends lost 5 bases at V and 4 bases at J; junction bases unmatched: 6. The germline V gene encodes CDR1 MDHEN and CDR2 SYDVKM. CDR3 nucleotide sequence: TGTGCCAGCAGTACCGGACAGGGCTTCTATGGCTACACCTTC. Its translation is CASSTGQGFYGYTF.

This clonotype was counted only a few times. The chain carries TRBV28 and TRBJ2-7; D is uncertain. This CDR3 has 13 amino acids. Germline V gene sequence: CDR1 MDHEN, CDR2 SYDVKM. Trimming pared 6 bases from V and 2 bases from J, leaving 11 bases between. CDR3 region: CASSLIVPYEQYF. In DNA, the CDR3 is TGTGCCAGCAGCCTAATCGTCCCCTACGAGCAGTACTTC.

CDR3 in amino acids: CASSSGTGGFQETQYF. The CDR3 nucleotides read TGTGCCAGCAGTTCCGGGACAGGAGGGTTCCAAGAGACCCAGTACTTC. The V call is TRBV28, the J call TRBJ2-5; TRBD1 matches 8 bases. Trimming cost V 4 bases and J 1 base; bases outside gene matches: 8. The CDR3 covers 16 residues. The germline V gene has CDR1 MDHEN and CDR2 SYDVKM.

This clonotype was observed many times. The V call is TRBV20-1, the J call TRBJ2-3; TRBD2 might be the D (5 bases). Germline CDR1 is DFQATT and CDR2 is SNEGSKA (reference sequence). The CDR3 runs 16 residues. With 6 bases removed from V and 2 bases from J, the gap between germline ends came to 21 bases. The CDR3 coding sequence is TGCAGTGCCTCATCAGGCCGGGGAAAGGACACAGATACGCAGTATTTT. Translating gives CSASSGRGKDTDTQYF.

The chain uses TRBV6-1 and TRBJ2-3; TRBD2 aligns across 8 bases. Germline loops: CDR1 MNHNS, CDR2 SASEGT. The ends lost 6 bases at V and 2 bases at J; junction bases unmatched: 7. The CDR3 is 15 amino acids. Here the CDR3 DNA reads TGTGCCAGCAGAGGCATAGCGGGGAACACAGATACGCAGTATTTT. It codes for CASRGIAGNTDTQYF.

The rearrangement joins TRBV20-1 to TRBJ2-3; no definite D call. Germline V gene sequence: CDR1 DFQATT, CDR2 SNEGSKA (reference sequence). Trimming cost V 0 bases and J 0 bases, with 13 bases left between them. This CDR3 has 16 residues. Here the CDR3 reads CSARDFPDLSTDTQYF. The CDR3 nucleotides read TGCAGTGCTAGAGATTTTCCAGACCTAAGCACAGATACGCAGTATTTT.

This chain links TRBV20-1 with TRBJ2-1; a weak D match, TRBD1 (5 bases). V gave up 3 bases and J gave up 2 bases, with 11 bases separating them. CDR3 size: 14 residues. CDR1 is DFQATT and CDR2 is SNEGSKA in the germline V gene (reference sequence). CDR3 in DNA: TGCAGTGCTAGTCAGGGCCGTACCTACAATGAGCAGTTCTTC. Translated: CSASQGRTYNEQFF.

The sample holds a few counts of this clonotype. The CDR3 DNA reads TGTGCCAGCAGTTCCGCGATTTTCGGACAGGGCACTGAAGCTTTCTTT. It translates to CASSSAIFGQGTEAFF. The V gene is TRBV6-5, the J gene TRBJ1-1; 8 positions agree with TRBD1. V was clipped by 4 bases and J by 4 bases; unmatched bases: 11. Germline loops: CDR1 MNHEY, CDR2 SVGAGI. The CDR3 is 16 amino acids.

The chain joins TRBV29-1 to TRBJ2-7; D not certain. V lost 5 bases, J lost 0 bases, and 5 bases lay in between. Germline loops: CDR1 SQVTM, CDR2 ANQGSEA. This CDR3 is 11 amino acids long. The CDR3 here is CSVRSSYEQYF. The CDR3 DNA reads as TGCAGCGTTAGGTCCTCCTACGAGCAGTACTTC.

Only a few counts were recorded for this clonotype. The genes are TRBV24-1 and TRBJ2-1; 10 positions agree with TRBD2. The junction had 4 bases not matched to a gene; V was cut back by 3 bases and J by 3 bases. This CDR3 has 16 amino acids. Germline assignment: CDR1 KGHDR and CDR2 SFDVKD. This chain's CDR3 is CATSDPSGGGYNEQFF. The CDR3 coding sequence is TGTGCCACCAGTGATCCTAGCGGGGGTGGCTACAATGAGCAGTTCTTC.

The chain employs TRBV24-1 and TRBJ2-3; TRBD2 matches 7 bases. The CDR3 is 16 amino acids. The J segment lost 0 bases and the V segment lost 1 base, leaving 3 bases of the junction unmatched. Germline V gives CDR1 KGHDR, CDR2 SFDVKD. The CDR3 sequence: CATSDFGLVSTDTQYF. DNA for the CDR3: TGTGCCACCAGTGATTTTGGACTAGTGAGCACAGATACGCAGTATTTT.

This clonotype turned up a few times. An end of the junction does not agree with germline; a read error may underlie this. The V and J genes are TRBV5-1 and TRBJ2-1; a possible D gene is TRBD1 (7 bases). The CDR3 has 15 amino acids. Per the germline V gene, CDR1 is SGHRS and CDR2 is YFSETQ. CDR3 residues: CASSRGTEMYNDQFF. The CDR3 DNA is TGCGCCAGCAGCCGCGGGACAGAGATGTACAATGATCAGTTCTTC.

In this sample, this clonotype turned up once. This chain uses TRBV7-9 with TRBJ2-1; maybe TRBD2 (6 bases). Germline CDR1 reads SEHNR; CDR2 reads FQNEAQ (reference sequence). The CDR3 loop spans 15 amino acids. V lost 4 bases and J 9 bases, leaving 19 bases between the germline ends. CDR3 bases: TGTGCCAGCAGCTGGGCGGGACGGGGGTATAGTGAGCAGTTCTTC. It codes for CASSWAGRGYSEQFF.

This clonotype showed up just a few times. The V call is TRBV12-3 or TRBV12-4, the J call TRBJ2-5; D remains unclear. V dropped 1 base and J dropped 7 bases, with 13 bases sitting between them. The CDR3 runs 14 residues. CDR3 loop: CASSLVVPPTTQYF. The CDR3 DNA reads as TGTGCCAGCAGTTTAGTGGTACCTCCCACGACCCAGTACTTC.

The chain uses TRBV12-3 or TRBV12-4 and TRBJ2-6; D remains unclear. Trimming shortened V by 3 bases and J by 2 bases, and 8 bases separated the two germline ends. CDR3 size: 15 residues. CDR3 sequence reads: CASSFPSAGANVLTF. The CDR3 DNA follows: TGTGCCAGCAGTTTTCCGAGTGCTGGGGCCAACGTCCTGACTTTC.

This clonotype occurred a few times. The genes are TRBV3-1 and TRBJ2-7, with 7 positions matching TRBD1. The CDR3 has 15 residues. Germline trimming cut 6 bases from V and 4 bases from J; bases unmatched to any gene: 12. Germline assignment: CDR1 LGHDT and CDR2 YNNKEL (reference sequence). CDR3 sequence: CASRHEAGGKYEQYF. The CDR3 DNA follows: TGTGCCAGCAGACATGAAGCAGGGGGTAAATACGAGCAGTACTTC.

The V gene is TRBV7-2, the J gene TRBJ2-3; D possibly corresponds to TRBD1 (5 bases). The V and J ends lost 4 bases and 4 bases respectively, with 18 bases between them. Germline CDR1 and CDR2: SGHTA and FQGNSA. The CDR3 loop spans 16 amino acids. This CDR3 is CASSSLREEVADTQYF. Written as DNA, the CDR3 is TGTGCCAGCAGCTCGCTCAGGGAAGAGGTCGCAGATACGCAGTATTTT. The full variable domain, rest sourced from reference TRBV7-2 and TRBJ2-3, is GAGVSQSPSNKVTEKGKDVELRCDPISGHTALYWYRQSLGQGLEFLIYFQGNSAPDKSGLPSDRFSAERTGGSVSTLTIQRTQQEDSAVYLCASSSLREEVADTQYFGPGTRLTVL.

The sample holds a few counts of this clonotype. V gene TRBV12-3 or TRBV12-4 combines with J gene TRBJ2-2; D is ambiguous. The CDR3 length is 12 residues. V was shortened by 4 bases and J by 6 bases, with 6 bases between the two germline ends. This CDR3 reads CASSSEAGELFF. CDR3 nucleotide sequence: TGTGCCAGCAGTTCTGAGGCCGGGGAGCTGTTTTTT.

The chain uses TRBV25-1 and TRBJ2-1; 8 nucleotides align to TRBD2. With 11 bases clipped from V and 6 bases from J, the junction kept 3 bases outside the gene matches. The CDR3 sequence is 11 residues long. Germline V gene lookup returns CDR1 MGHDK and CDR2 SYGVNS. For the CDR3, the DNA is TGTGCCGTCGGGAGGGGCAATGAGCAGTTCTTC. It yields the protein CAVGRGNEQFF.

V is TRBV20-1 and J is TRBJ2-1; 12 bases map to TRBD2. This CDR3 has 16 residues. Trimming at V came to 5 bases and at J to 2 bases, leaving 7 bases not matched to a gene. The germline V gene has CDR1 DFQATT and CDR2 SNEGSKA (reference sequence). The CDR3 spells CSAAPSGGAPYNEQFF. CDR3 nucleotides: TGCAGTGCTGCCCCTAGCGGGGGGGCACCCTACAATGAGCAGTTCTTC.

Only a few counts were recorded for this clonotype. J is TRBJ2-7 and V is TRBV28; 9 bases map to TRBD2. The CDR3 has 14 residues. Germline V CDR1 and CDR2: MDHEN, SYDVKM. Losses at the gene ends were 5 bases for V and 7 bases for J; bases not matched to a gene: 9. The CDR3 nucleotides are TGTGCCAGCAGTCTAGCGGGGCCCCCCCGGGAGCAGTACTTC. Translation: CASSLAGPPREQYF.

This clonotype was counted between two and nine times. The chain is built from TRBV15 and TRBJ2-7; D might be TRBD1 or TRBD2, each matching 6 bases. The CDR3 has 13 residues. With 6 bases removed from V and 6 bases from J, the gap between germline ends came to 15 bases. The germline CDR1 and CDR2 sequences are LNHNV and YYDKDF (reference sequence). The CDR3 is CATSYGGYSEQYF. The DNA of the CDR3 is TGTGCCACCAGTTACGGGGGCTATAGCGAGCAGTACTTC.

The genes are TRBV7-2 and TRBJ2-7; D possibly corresponds to TRBD1 (6 bases). Germline loops: CDR1 SGHTA, CDR2 FQGNSA. The CDR3 spans 14 residues. V lost 3 bases and J 0 bases, leaving 9 bases between the germline ends. Here the CDR3 reads CASSLGHSSYEQYF. CDR3 nucleotide sequence: TGTGCCAGCAGCTTGGGACATAGCTCCTACGAGCAGTACTTC.